This is a list of T cell receptor beta chains from one sample in a study of esophageal squamous cell carcinoma under preoperative chemotherapy. TCRdb used MiXCR to reprocess the PCR reads, holding one entry per CDR3 protein. This table has some 32,000 distinct CDR3 sequences, under 60% appearing once. This specimen was taken from a patient given preoperative chemotherapy. Receptors were obtained from a human donor with esophageal squamous cell carcinoma. The donor label of this sample is uncertain. Both conserved end residues are part of each CDR3. D genes are given only for firm matches. Only part of the rows carry a size: once, few, many, or a class if the clone is expanded.

D gene: .; J gene: TRBJ2-2; V gene: TRBV7-8; clone size: .; CDR3 DNA: TGTGCCAGCAGGGGCCTAGGGGGGGTGAGCACAGGGACGCTGTATTTT; CDR3 protein: CASRGLGGVSTGTLYF
D gene: .; J gene: TRBJ2-2; V gene: TRBV7-8; clone size: .; CDR3 DNA: TGTGCCAGCAGCTTAGCGGTTGCCCCCTCCACCGAGACGCTGTTTTTT; CDR3 protein: CASSLAVAPSTETLFF
D gene: TRBD1; J gene: TRBJ2-3; V gene: TRBV7-8; clone size: .; CDR3 DNA: TGTGCCGGCAGCCGCCTAGAGGGGGCAAGCACAGATACGCAGTATTTT; CDR3 protein: CAGSRLEGASTDTQYF
D gene: .; J gene: TRBJ2-2; V gene: TRBV6-1; clone size: many; CDR3 DNA: TGTGCCAGCAGCCCGATAGGGGGGGGTGCCACCGGGGAGCTGTTTTTT; CDR3 protein: CASSPIGGGATGELFF
D gene: .; J gene: TRBJ2-3; V gene: TRBV12-3/TRBV12-4; clone size: .; CDR3 DNA: TGTGCCAGCAGTCAGGCGCGGCTAAGCACAGATATTCAGTATTTT; CDR3 protein: CASSQARLSTDIQYF
D gene: TRBD2; J gene: TRBJ2-5; V gene: TRBV6-2/TRBV6-3; clone size: many; CDR3 DNA: TGTGCCAGCAGTGACCCTAGCGGGGGACTGCAAGAGACCCAGTACTTC; CDR3 protein: CASSDPSGGLQETQYF
D gene: .; J gene: TRBJ1-6; V gene: TRBV6-5; clone size: many; CDR3 DNA: TGTGCCAGCACCGCCATCCAGGGTAATAATTCACCCCTCCACTTT; CDR3 protein: CASTAIQGNNSPLHF
D gene: .; J gene: TRBJ2-3; V gene: TRBV7-3; clone size: once; CDR3 DNA: TGTGCCAGCAGCCTCAAATCGGGGCGGGGGGACAGAAATATGCAGTACTTT; CDR3 protein: CASSLKSGRGDRNMQYF
D gene: TRBD2; J gene: TRBJ2-5; V gene: TRBV7-2; clone size: .; CDR3 DNA: TGTGCCAGCAGCTCTGGGCGGGGGGCCCCTCGAGCGACCCGACTCTTC; CDR3 protein: CASSSGRGAPRATRLF
D gene: .; J gene: TRBJ2-5; V gene: TRBV7-6; clone size: many; CDR3 DNA: TGTGCCAGCAGCTCGGGCGGTAGTCGTCAGGAGACCCAGTACTTC; CDR3 protein: CASSSGGSRQETQYF
D gene: .; J gene: TRBJ2-2; V gene: TRBV7-8; clone size: .; CDR3 DNA: TGTGCCAGCAGGCGCCTCGGGGCGGTAAGCACCGAGGCGCAGTTTTTT; CDR3 protein: CASRRLGAVSTEAQFF
D gene: .; J gene: TRBJ2-3; V gene: TRBV7-3; clone size: .; CDR3 DNA: TGTGGCAGCAACACAGTCAGCACAGAGACGCAGTATTTT; CDR3 protein: CGSNTVSTETQYF
D gene: TRBD1; J gene: TRBJ2-7; V gene: TRBV7-3; clone size: .; CDR3 DNA: TGTGCCAGCAGCCCGGACAGGGCATCCTACGAGCAGTACTTC; CDR3 protein: CASSPDRASYEQYF
D gene: TRBD1; J gene: TRBJ2-2; V gene: TRBV12-3/TRBV12-4; clone size: .; CDR3 DNA: TGTGCCAGCAGTTTAACAGGGGAGCAGTTTTTT; CDR3 protein: CASSLTGEQFF
D gene: .; J gene: TRBJ2-1; V gene: TRBV10-3; clone size: .; CDR3 DNA: TGTGCCACCTGCGGGGAACTCGACTCCTACGGGGAGCAGTTCTTC; CDR3 protein: CATCGELDSYGEQFF
D gene: TRBD1; J gene: TRBJ1-2; V gene: TRBV5-4; clone size: .; CDR3 DNA: TGTGCCAGCAGCTTGGAGACAGGGAGTAGCTATGGCTACACCTTC; CDR3 protein: CASSLETGSSYGYTF
D gene: .; J gene: TRBJ2-7; V gene: TRBV7-6; clone size: few; CDR3 DNA: TGTGCCAGCAGCTTAGCGGTTTCCGGGGACGAGCAGTACTTC; CDR3 protein: CASSLAVSGDEQYF
D gene: TRBD1; J gene: TRBJ2-2; V gene: TRBV7-8; clone size: .; CDR3 DNA: TGTGCCAGCAGCCGCCTCCAGGGGGCAAACACCGGTACGCTGTATTTT; CDR3 protein: CASSRLQGANTGTLYF
D gene: TRBD1; J gene: TRBJ2-1; V gene: TRBV7-8; clone size: .; CDR3 DNA: TGTGCCAGCAGCCCGAGGGGGACAGGAGGGCAGTTCTTC; CDR3 protein: CASSPRGTGGQFF
D gene: TRBD2; J gene: TRBJ2-5; V gene: TRBV12-3/TRBV12-4; clone size: .; CDR3 DNA: TGTGCGGGGAGCGGGAGCCCGGCCCCAGAGACGCAGTACTTC; CDR3 protein: CAGSGSPAPETQYF
D gene: TRBD1; J gene: TRBJ1-2; V gene: TRBV7-8; clone size: many; CDR3 DNA: TGTGCCAGCAGCTCCGGACAGGGGGCATATGGCTACACCTTC; CDR3 protein: CASSSGQGAYGYTF
D gene: .; J gene: TRBJ1-1; V gene: TRBV12-3/TRBV12-4; clone size: .; CDR3 DNA: TGTGCCAGCAGTTTGGGATCGGGGCGAAGGAATACTGAAGCTTTCTTT; CDR3 protein: CASSLGSGRRNTEAFF
D gene: TRBD1; J gene: TRBJ2-7; V gene: TRBV11-2; clone size: many; CDR3 DNA: TGTGCCAGCAGCTTAACAGGGGGCTACGAGCAGTACTTC; CDR3 protein: CASSLTGGYEQYF
D gene: TRBD2; J gene: TRBJ2-3; V gene: TRBV11-3; clone size: .; CDR3 DNA: TGTGCCAGCAGCTTCGAAGCGGGGACGTGGGATGTAAACACGCAGTACTTT; CDR3 protein: CASSFEAGTWDVNTQYF
D gene: .; J gene: TRBJ2-1; V gene: TRBV12-3/TRBV12-4; clone size: .; CDR3 DNA: TGTGCCAGCAGCCCGGGCAGTGTGGAGCAGTTCTTC; CDR3 protein: CASSPGSVEQFF
D gene: .; J gene: TRBJ2-1; V gene: TRBV12-3/TRBV12-4; clone size: .; CDR3 DNA: TGTGCCAGCAGTACCCGGGCCTACGATGGAGAGCAGTTCTTC; CDR3 protein: CASSTRAYDGEQFF
D gene: .; J gene: TRBJ2-1; V gene: TRBV20-1; clone size: .; CDR3 DNA: TGCAGTGCTAGAAACAGGTGGAACAACAATGAGCAGTTCTTC; CDR3 protein: CSARNRWNNNEQFF
D gene: .; J gene: TRBJ2-1; V gene: TRBV12-5; clone size: many; CDR3 DNA: TGTGCTAGTGGTTTGGTACTTCAACAGGGCATAGGCAATGAGCAGTTCTTC; CDR3 protein: CASGLVLQQGIGNEQFF
D gene: .; J gene: TRBJ2-3; V gene: TRBV11-1; clone size: once; CDR3 DNA: TGTGCCAGCGGGTGGACTGGGGGGGGGGGCACAGAGACGCAGTATTTC; CDR3 protein: CASGWTGGGGTETQYF
D gene: .; J gene: TRBJ2-5; V gene: TRBV10-1; clone size: .; CDR3 DNA: TGCGCCAGCAGCCGGGACATAAACAATGAGCAGTACTTC; CDR3 protein: CASSRDINNEQYF
D gene: .; J gene: TRBJ2-2; V gene: TRBV7-2; clone size: medium-sized; CDR3 DNA: TGTGCCAGCAGCTCAGGGGACACCGGGGAGCTGTTTTTT; CDR3 protein: CASSSGDTGELFF
D gene: .; J gene: TRBJ2-5; V gene: TRBV7-6; clone size: .; CDR3 DNA: TGTGCGGGGATCGGGGGCCGGGTCAAAGAGACCCAGTACTTC; CDR3 protein: CAGIGGRVKETQYF
D gene: TRBD1; J gene: TRBJ1-1; V gene: TRBV7-6; clone size: many; CDR3 DNA: TGTGCCAGCAGCTTGGGGACAGCTAACACTGAAGCTTTCTTT; CDR3 protein: CASSLGTANTEAFF
D gene: .; J gene: TRBJ2-3; V gene: TRBV7-6; clone size: .; CDR3 DNA: TGTGCGGGGATCGGGGGGCGTGACAAAGAGACCCAGTATTTC; CDR3 protein: CAGIGGRDKETQYF
D gene: TRBD2; J gene: TRBJ2-4; V gene: TRBV7-3; clone size: .; CDR3 DNA: TGTGCGAGCAGCTTAACGGGGAGCGGGGTTACAGATACTCAGTACTTC; CDR3 protein: CASSLTGSGVTDTQYF
D gene: .; J gene: TRBJ2-3; V gene: TRBV7-9; clone size: many; CDR3 DNA: TGTGCCAGCAGCTTAACATTTAGCACAGATACGCAGTATTTT; CDR3 protein: CASSLTFSTDTQYF
D gene: TRBD2; J gene: TRBJ2-7; V gene: TRBV6-2/TRBV6-3; clone size: .; CDR3 DNA: TGTGCCAGCAGATCTATAGCGGGAAAGTACGAGCAGTACTTC; CDR3 protein: CASRSIAGKYEQYF
D gene: TRBD2; J gene: TRBJ2-1; V gene: TRBV27; clone size: many; CDR3 DNA: TGTGCCAGCAGCCCAAAATGGGCTAGCGGGGACAATGAGCAGTTCTTC; CDR3 protein: CASSPKWASGDNEQFF
D gene: .; J gene: TRBJ2-7; V gene: TRBV27; clone size: many; CDR3 DNA: TGTGCCAGCAGTTTAAGATCCGGGCAGACCTACGAGCAGTACTTC; CDR3 protein: CASSLRSGQTYEQYF
D gene: TRBD2; J gene: TRBJ2-5; V gene: TRBV7-2; clone size: .; CDR3 DNA: TGTGCCAGCAGCTCTGGGCGGGGGTCCGGGGGGGACGCCCAGTACTTC; CDR3 protein: CASSSGRGSGGDAQYF
D gene: .; J gene: TRBJ1-1; V gene: TRBV7-2; clone size: medium-sized; CDR3 DNA: TGTGCCAGCAGCCGAGGGTGGGCCAACACTGAAGCTTTCTTT; CDR3 protein: CASSRGWANTEAFF
D gene: .; J gene: TRBJ1-5; V gene: TRBV6-2/TRBV6-3; clone size: .; CDR3 DNA: TGTGCCAGCAGTTACTTTGGCGGGCAACGGCAGCCCCAGCATTTT; CDR3 protein: CASSYFGGQRQPQHF
D gene: TRBD2; J gene: TRBJ2-1; V gene: TRBV7-8; clone size: .; CDR3 DNA: TGTGCCAGCAGCTCGGGACTAGCGGGAGAGGGGACCTACAATGAGCAGTTCTTC; CDR3 protein: CASSSGLAGEGTYNEQFF
D gene: .; J gene: TRBJ2-3; V gene: TRBV12-3/TRBV12-4; clone size: once; CDR3 DNA: TGTGCCAGCAGTACCACGGGGCGGTGCGCCAAAGACACGCAGTATTTC; CDR3 protein: CASSTTGRCAKDTQYF
D gene: .; J gene: TRBJ2-5; V gene: TRBV7-2; clone size: .; CDR3 DNA: TGTGCCAGCAGCGCCCAGGGGGGGGGGCCAGAGTCCCGGTTTTTC; CDR3 protein: CASSAQGGGPESRFF
D gene: .; J gene: TRBJ2-5; V gene: TRBV7-2; clone size: .; CDR3 DNA: TGTGCCAGCAGCTTTGCGGCGGGGCCAAAGACCCGGTACTTC; CDR3 protein: CASSFAAGPKTRYF